This TCR beta chain was obtained from a study of T cell responses to AZD1222 COVID-19 vaccine. Across the study: The analysis combined second doses at about 4 or about 12 weeks. Points from the study as a whole: Donors in the cohort were predominantly white British and more often female, and clonal diversity was possibly underestimated. Two AZD1222 doses significantly raised spike-specific TCR breadth and depth over controls. Just five to seven people given AZD1222 tested seropositive at baseline.

Between the trimmed V and J ends, which lost 2 bases and 10 bases, there was a span of 0 bases. Germline loops: CDR1 SEHNR, CDR2 FQNEAQ (reference sequence). The CDR3 spans 10 residues. Produced via immunoSEQ multiplex PCR; TCRdb's table is partial and in-frame only. Among approximately 100,000 clones listed, 70% to 90% were seen once. Comments on this clone: Antigen unknown.

This chain connects TRBV7-9 to TRBJ2-6; no reliable D call. The sequence was obtained from an adult in good health. This specimen was peripheral blood, taken on day 0 of AZD1222 vaccination. The CDR3 here is CASSLNVLTF. The CDR3 nucleotides are TGTGCCAGCAGCTTAAACGTCCTGACTTTC. The complete variable domain, with remaining parts taken from reference TRBV7-9 and TRBJ2-6, reads DTGVSQNPRHKITKRGQNVTFRCDPISEHNRLYWYRQTLGQGPEFLTYFQNEAQLEKSRLLSDRFSAERPKGSFSTLEIQRTEQGDSAMYLCASSLNVLTFGAGSRLTVL.